This T cell receptor beta chain was retrieved from a study of blood T cells in healthy people across ages. General study findings and limits: Naive T cell percentage and TCR beta diversity correlated strongly.

It was with a sample-barcoded 5' primer and a J-beta primer mix that a second PCR of roughly 7 to 11 cycles was run. MiXCR, run by TCRdb on the 5' RACE reads, gives a single entry per CDR3 protein. The table records under 1,000,000 distinct CDR3 sequences, 35% to 40% of them present only once. This clonotype has ten or more counts. The antigen is undetermined. V lost 2 bases and J 6 bases, leaving 11 bases between the germline ends. CDR1 is SNHLY, CDR2 FYNNEI, per germline. The CDR3 runs to 13 residues. The people who gave samples were healthy Caucasians from Russia, aged roughly 6 to 90. The chain is built from TRBV2 and TRBJ2-7; D ambiguous. This clonotype originated in a man between 18 and 29 years old in good health. The material sequenced was blood. DNA of the CDR3: TGTGCCAGCAGTGAACCTAATACCGCCGAGCAGTACTTC. This codes for CASSEPNTAEQYF.